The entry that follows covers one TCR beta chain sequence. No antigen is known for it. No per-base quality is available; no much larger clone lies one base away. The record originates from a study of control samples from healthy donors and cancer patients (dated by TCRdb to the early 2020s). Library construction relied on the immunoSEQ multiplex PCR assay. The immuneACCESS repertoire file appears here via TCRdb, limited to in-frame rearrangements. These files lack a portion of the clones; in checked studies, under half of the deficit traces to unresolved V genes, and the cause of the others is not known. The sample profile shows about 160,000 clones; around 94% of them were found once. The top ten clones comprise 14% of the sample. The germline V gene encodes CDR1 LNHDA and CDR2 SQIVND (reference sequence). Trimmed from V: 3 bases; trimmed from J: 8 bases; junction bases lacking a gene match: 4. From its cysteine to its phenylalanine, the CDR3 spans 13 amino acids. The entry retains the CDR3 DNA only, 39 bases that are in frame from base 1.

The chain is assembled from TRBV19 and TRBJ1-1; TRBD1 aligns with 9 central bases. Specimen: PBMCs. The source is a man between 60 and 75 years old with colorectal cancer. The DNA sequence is TGTGCCAGTAGTATGAGGGACAGGGTAGAAGCTTTCTTT. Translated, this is CASSMRDRVEAFF.